Listed below are T cell receptor beta chains from one sample, sequenced in a study of blood T cell repertoires in COVID-19. Method: immunoSEQ multiplex PCR; TCRdb's copy keeps in-frame clones and lacks some. The sample holds about 82,000 clones, approximately 74% seen once. Input material: peripheral blood. The receptors were sampled from a human donor with acute or convalescent COVID-19. The donor label of this sample is uncertain. The CDR3 runs from the conserved cysteine through the conserved F or W. Each record gives: CDR3 protein, CDR3 DNA, D gene, V gene, J gene, clone size. D genes are given only for firm matches. Clone size, where shown, is once, few, many, or a class for clones that have expanded.

CDR3: CASRRAGSSYEQYF; DNA: TGCGCCAGCCGGAGGGCGGGTAGCTCCTACGAGCAGTACTTC; D: NA; V: TRBV5-1; J: TRBJ2-7; size: NA
CDR3: CASSFMRVWQYF; DNA: TGTGCCAGCAGTTTTATGCGGGTTTGGCAGTACTTC; D: NA; V: TRBV28; J: TRBJ2-7; size: NA
CDR3: CASSVAALAGVSEQFF; DNA: TGTGCCAGCAGCGTAGCAGCCCTAGCGGGAGTGAGTGAGCAGTTCTTC; D: TRBD2; V: TRBV9; J: TRBJ2-1; size: NA
CDR3: CASSLGGTSNTEAFF; DNA: TGTGCCAGCAGCCTAGGGGGCACTTCGAACACTGAAGCTTTCTTT; D: TRBD1; V: TRBV7-9; J: TRBJ1-1; size: medium-sized
CDR3: CASTYLAGNTIYF; DNA: TGTGCCAGCACCTACCTAGCGGGAAACACCATATATTTT; D: NA; V: TRBV28; J: TRBJ1-3; size: NA
CDR3: CASSRALHYGYTF; DNA: TGTGCCAGCTCCAGGGCCTTGCACTATGGCTACACCTTC; D: NA; V: TRBV19; J: TRBJ1-2; size: once
CDR3: CATREGNQPQHF; DNA: TGTGCCACAAGGGAGGGGAATCAGCCCCAGCATTTT; D: NA; V: TRBV12-3/TRBV12-4; J: TRBJ1-5; size: NA
CDR3: CASSAGQGTRLEQYF; DNA: TGTGCCAGCAGCGCCGGACAGGGGACGAGGCTCGAGCAGTACTTC; D: TRBD1; V: TRBV5-4; J: TRBJ2-7; size: NA
CDR3: CASSNQGSNQPQHF; DNA: TGTGCCAGTAGTAATCAGGGGTCAAATCAGCCCCAGCATTTT; D: NA; V: TRBV19; J: TRBJ1-5; size: NA
CDR3: CASSLYTDTQYF; DNA: TGTGCCAGCAGTCTATACACAGATACGCAGTATTTT; D: NA; V: TRBV7-2; J: TRBJ2-3; size: NA
CDR3: CASSLPGVGNTEAFF; DNA: TGTGCCAGCTCACTTCCCGGGGTGGGGAACACTGAAGCTTTCTTT; D: NA; V: TRBV18; J: TRBJ1-1; size: NA
CDR3: CASSPDRGGGYTF; DNA: TGTGCCAGCAGTCCCGACAGGGGCGGTGGCTACACCTTC; D: TRBD1; V: TRBV7-2; J: TRBJ1-2; size: NA
CDR3: CATSRDGQVGELFF; DNA: TGTGCCACCAGCAGAGACGGACAGGTCGGGGAGCTGTTTTTT; D: TRBD1; V: TRBV15; J: TRBJ2-2; size: NA